A selection of T cell receptor beta chains follows, all from one sample in a study of cytomegalovirus exposure and HLA in healthy donors. Assay: immunoSEQ multiplex PCR; the TCRdb copy retains only in-frame clones and omits some. The sample has 140,000 to 150,000 clones; roughly 80% are singletons. The specimen sequenced was PBMCs. Source of these receptors: a man in his forties or fifties in good health and CMV-seropositive. CDR3s include the opening cysteine and the closing phenylalanine or tryptophan. A D gene is named only where the DNA matches it firmly. Clone sizes are given selectively: once, few, many, or a class where the clone is expanded.

j_call d_call v_call clone_size cdr3_aa cdr3_nt
TRBJ2-5 . TRBV7-2 . CASRKGASRETQYF TGTGCCAGCAGGAAGGGAGCGTCAAGAGAGACCCAGTACTTC
TRBJ2-2 TRBD2 TRBV9 . CASSSRLAGVAGELFF TGTGCCAGCAGCTCCAGACTAGCGGGAGTTGCCGGGGAGCTGTTTTTT
TRBJ2-1 TRBD2 TRBV18 few CASSRAGVTNEQFF TGTGCCAGCTCACGGGCGGGAGTTACCAATGAGCAGTTCTTC
TRBJ2-7 TRBD1 TRBV18 . CASSVAGTGGGTSYEQYF TGTGCCAGCTCGGTCGCCGGGACAGGGGGAGGGACTTCCTACGAGCAGTACTTC
TRBJ1-2 . TRBV13 . CASSFSANYGYTF TGTGCCAGCAGCTTTTCCGCTAACTATGGCTACACCTTC
TRBJ1-5 TRBD1 TRBV11-2 . CASSLGDSSNQPQHF TGTGCCAGCAGCCTCGGGGACAGTAGCAATCAGCCCCAGCATTTT
TRBJ2-5 . TRBV18 once CASSRPKETQYF TGTGCCAGCTCACGGCCAAAAGAGACCCAGTACTTC
TRBJ2-5 . TRBV5-1 . CASSLVEETQYF TGCGCCAGCAGCTTGGTAGAAGAGACCCAGTACTTC
TRBJ1-1 . TRBV29-1 . CSVGDRYRKNTEAFF TGCAGCGTTGGAGACAGATACAGGAAGAACACTGAAGCTTTCTTT
TRBJ1-6 TRBD1 TRBV7-8 few CASSSGGQGASYSPLHF TGTGCCAGCAGCTCTGGGGGACAGGGGGCTTCCTATTCACCCCTCCACTTT
TRBJ2-1 TRBD2 TRBV5-1 . CASSLVSGGTYNEQFF TGCGCCAGCAGCTTGGTGAGCGGGGGGACCTACAATGAGCAGTTCTTC
TRBJ1-4 TRBD1 TRBV6-1 few CASSEGQVFENEKLFF TGTGCCAGCAGTGAGGGACAGGTTTTCGAGAATGAAAAACTGTTTTTT
TRBJ1-2 . TRBV30 . CAYPEGGGYTF TGTGCCTACCCAGAGGGAGGAGGCTACACCTTC
TRBJ2-7 TRBD1 TRBV28 . CASSLQGQDLFF TGTGCCAGCAGTTTACAGGGACAGGACCTCTTCTTC
TRBJ2-2 TRBD1 TRBV9 . CASSPRDRGGTGELFF TGTGCCAGCAGCCCCAGGGACAGGGGGGGGACCGGGGAGCTGTTTTTT
TRBJ2-3 TRBD2 TRBV7-2 . CASSLAPLAGTDTQYF TGTGCCAGCAGCTTAGCCCCACTAGCGGGCACAGATACGCAGTATTTT
TRBJ2-5 TRBD2 TRBV30 few CAWSVSGRGMTQYF TGTGCCTGGAGTGTGAGCGGGAGAGGTATGACCCAGTACTTC
TRBJ1-3 . TRBV7-9 . CASSLASAVSGNTIYF TGTGCCAGCAGCTTAGCCTCCGCGGTCTCTGGAAACACCATATATTTT
TRBJ1-1 TRBD1 TRBV30 . CAWRGQIEAFF TGTGCCTGGAGGGGACAGATTGAAGCTTTCTTT
TRBJ1-3 TRBD1 TRBV2 . CASSAHRGQGNTIYF TGTGCCAGCAGTGCCCACAGGGGGCAGGGAAACACCATATATTTT
TRBJ2-1 . TRBV27 few CASSLRQGGAEQFF TGTGCCAGCAGTTTACGGCAGGGTGGGGCGGAGCAGTTCTTC
TRBJ2-7 TRBD1 TRBV7-9 once CASSKPEGQEGAYEQYF TGTGCCAGCAGCAAACCTGAGGGACAGGAGGGTGCATACGAGCAGTACTTC
TRBJ2-7 TRBD2 TRBV2 . CASRQRELGKQYF TGTGCCAGCAGACAGCGGGAACTAGGGAAGCAGTACTTC
TRBJ1-2 . TRBV9 . CASSRVQGSNYGYTF TGTGCCAGCAGCCGTGTACAGGGTTCGAACTATGGCTACACCTTC
TRBJ2-1 . TRBV6-5 . CAIRRDRSYNEQFF TGTGCCATTAGGAGGGACCGCTCCTACAATGAGCAGTTCTTC
TRBJ2-3 TRBD2 TRBV15 . CATSKLAGSTDTQYF TGTGCCACCAGCAAACTAGCGGGCAGCACAGATACGCAGTATTTT
TRBJ2-2 TRBD1 TRBV30 . CAWSVPGTGAGELFF TGTGCCTGGAGTGTACCCGGGACAGGGGCCGGGGAGCTGTTTTTT
TRBJ2-5 TRBD2 TRBV27 . CASSFVGEGGPFAQYF TGTGCCAGCAGTTTCGTTGGGGAGGGAGGCCCTTTCGCCCAGTACTTC
TRBJ2-2 . TRBV28 few CASSFEGLGSGELFF TGTGCCAGCAGTTTCGAGGGCCTTGGGAGCGGGGAGCTGTTTTTT
TRBJ2-7 . TRBV19 . CASSPGTGDLGQYF TGTGCCAGTAGTCCAGGGACGGGGGACCTAGGGCAGTACTTC
TRBJ2-2 TRBD2 TRBV4-1 . CASSQGRTRDDGELFF TGCGCCAGCAGCCAAGGAAGGACTAGGGACGACGGGGAGCTGTTTTTT
TRBJ1-1 TRBD1 TRBV19 few CASSWGQGRSNTEAFF TGTGCCAGTAGCTGGGGACAGGGGAGGTCGAACACTGAAGCTTTCTTT
TRBJ1-4 . TRBV6-5 . CASSIGLRLFF TGTGCCAGCAGTATCGGACTTAGGCTGTTTTTT
TRBJ1-4 TRBD1 TRBV5-6 . CASSLRDRVNEKLFF TGTGCCAGCAGCTTGCGGGACAGGGTTAATGAAAAACTGTTTTTT
TRBJ2-1 TRBD2 TRBV2 . CASSDNGLAGVVEFF TGTGCCAGCAGTGATAACGGACTAGCGGGAGTGGTGGAGTTCTTC
TRBJ2-1 TRBD2 TRBV4-2 . CASSQDWASGTGGNEQFF TGTGCCAGCAGCCAAGATTGGGCTAGCGGGACGGGGGGCAATGAGCAGTTCTTC
TRBJ2-1 TRBD1 TRBV29-1 . CSVDQRQGAESQFF TGCAGCGTTGATCAGAGACAGGGGGCGGAGAGCCAGTTCTTC
TRBJ1-1 . TRBV21-1 few CASSKVGTRQGNTEAFF TGTGCCAGCAGCAAAGTCGGCACTCGACAGGGGAACACTGAAGCTTTCTTT
TRBJ2-3 TRBD2 TRBV5-1 . CASSLAGSSGSRVLF TGCGCCAGCAGCTTGGCGGGGTCTAGCGGGAGTCGGGTGCTTTTT
TRBJ2-1 . TRBV6-5 few CASSYSDNEQFF TGTGCCAGCAGTTACTCCGACAATGAGCAGTTCTTC
TRBJ1-1 . TRBV6-5 . CASSYSSRSAIEAFF TGTGCCAGCAGTTACTCGTCAAGGAGCGCCATCGAAGCTTTCTTT
TRBJ1-2 . TRBV30 . CAWSVGGRGYGYTF TGTGCCTGGAGTGTGGGAGGCAGAGGGTATGGCTACACCTTC
TRBJ2-7 . TRBV5-1 . CASSRGMVHEQYF TGCGCCAGCAGCCGAGGGATGGTTCACGAGCAGTACTTC
TRBJ1-1 . TRBV2 . CASSVTLGGGTEAFF TGTGCCAGCAGTGTTACTCTTGGGGGAGGCACTGAAGCTTTCTTT
TRBJ1-5 TRBD1 TRBV28 . CASSPQGARNQPQHF TGTGCCAGCAGTCCACAGGGGGCGCGGAATCAGCCCCAGCATTTT
TRBJ2-3 . TRBV5-4 . CASSLRQTSTDTQYF TGTGCCAGCAGCTTGAGACAGACTAGCACAGATACGCAGTATTTT
TRBJ2-7 . TRBV11-3 . CASSVPPEDSYEQYF TGTGCCAGCAGCGTCCCTCCGGAGGACAGCTACGAGCAGTACTTC
TRBJ1-2 TRBD1 TRBV30 . CAWSFPGQGFGYTF TGTGCCTGGAGTTTCCCGGGACAGGGGTTTGGCTACACCTTC
TRBJ2-7 TRBD2 TRBV4-1 once CASSHRTSETYEQYF TGCGCCAGCAGCCACCGGACTAGCGAGACCTACGAGCAGTACTTC
TRBJ1-5 TRBD1 TRBV7-8 . CASRPGTGINQPQHF TGTGCCAGTAGACCGGGGACAGGGATCAATCAGCCCCAGCATTTT
TRBJ2-2 . TRBV9 . CASSVSGQMNTGELFF TGTGCCAGCAGCGTATCCGGACAAATGAACACCGGGGAGCTGTTTTTT
TRBJ1-4 TRBD1 TRBV7-2 . CASSLIGQGATNEKLFF TGTGCCAGCAGCTTAATAGGACAGGGGGCAACTAATGAAAAACTGTTTTTT